The 16 T cell receptor beta chains below all came from one sample that was sequenced in a study of blood T cell repertoires in COVID-19. Profiled with immunoSEQ multiplex PCR; TCRdb holds only in-frame clones, not every one. The sample includes 28,000 or so clones, roughly 88% seen only once; the top ten take roughly 26%. Sequenced input: peripheral blood. The receptors stem from a human donor in a cohort sampled during active COVID-19.

V usage is TRBV5-4 and J usage is TRBJ2-5; 10 positions match TRBD2. V gave up 3 bases and J gave up 5 bases; unmatched junction bases: 7. CDR3 length equals 15 residues. The germline CDR1 and CDR2 sequences are SGHNT and YYREEE (reference sequence). The CDR3 coding sequence is TGTGCCAGCAGCTCAAAGCGGGGGGGCCGGGAGACCCAGTACTTC. It yields the protein CASSSKRGGRETQYF. Complete variable domain (other parts from reference TRBV5-4 and TRBJ2-5): ETGVTQSPTHLIKTRGQQVTLRCSSQSGHNTVSWYQQALGQGPQFIFQYYREEENGRGNFPPRFSGLQFPNYSSELNVNALELDDSALYLCASSSKRGGRETQYFGPGTRLLVL.

This chain connects TRBV5-1 to TRBJ2-7; 7 bases are a match to TRBD1. V shed 6 bases and J 3 bases; nucleotides not matched to a gene: 12. Germline V gene data show CDR1 as SGHRS and CDR2 as YFSETQ. The CDR3 is 15 amino acids. The CDR3 region has the DNA TGCGCCAGCACCACAAGGGGGCGATGGATCTACGAGCAGTACTTC. Translation gives CASTTRGRWIYEQYF.

The chain recombines TRBV4-1 with TRBJ2-6; maybe TRBD2 (5 bases). Per germline, CDR1 MGHRA and CDR2 YSYEKL. The CDR3 has 17 residues. V lost 4 bases to trimming and J lost 0 bases, with 13 bases between them. CDR3 bases: TGCGCCAGCAGCCCCGCCGCGGGCGTCTCTGGGGCCAACGTCCTGACTTTC. Translating gives CASSPAAGVSGANVLTF.

The V and J genes are TRBV6-5 and TRBJ1-3; weak D call: TRBD1 (6 bases). The germline V gene encodes CDR1 MNHEY and CDR2 SVGAGI. Trimming pared 6 bases from V and 4 bases from J, leaving 16 bases between. This CDR3 has 15 residues. The CDR3 protein is CASSTTGSTGNTIYF. CDR3 DNA: TGTGCCAGCAGCACCACAGGGTCTACCGGAAACACCATATATTTT.

The CDR3 bases are TGTGCCATCAGCCTGAGGACAGGACTAGCGGGGGGGTACAATGAGCAGTTCTTC. It yields the protein CAISLRTGLAGGYNEQFF. The chain has TRBV10-3 and TRBJ2-1; 15 bases align to TRBD2. Germline V gene lookup returns CDR1 ENHRY and CDR2 SYGVKD. The CDR3 contains 18 residues. Unmatched junction bases numbered 10, after V lost 6 bases and J lost 4 bases.

Here the CDR3 DNA reads TGCAGCGTTGACCCCCAGTATGGCTACACCTTC. It yields the protein CSVDPQYGYTF. The chain is built from TRBV29-1 and TRBJ1-2; D not certain. Germline V gene sequence: CDR1 SQVTM, CDR2 ANQGSEA. V lost 3 bases and J 5 bases, leaving 7 bases between the germline ends. The CDR3 is made up of 11 amino acids. The whole variable domain, remainder taken from reference TRBV29-1 and TRBJ1-2, is SAVISQKPSRDICQRGTSLTIQCQVDSQVTMMFWYRQQPGQSLTLIATANQGSEATYESGFVIDKFPISRPNLTFSTLTVSNMSPEDSSIYLCSVDPQYGYTFGSGTRLTVV.

A few counts support this clone. The genes are TRBV7-2 and TRBJ1-5; D gene ambiguous. The CDR3 is made up of 13 amino acids. The germline V gene has CDR1 SGHTA and CDR2 FQGNSA. Deletions cut 5 bases from V and 8 bases from J, with 13 bases between. The CDR3, as DNA: TGTGCCAGCAGCCGGCGGGATTTGGAGCCCCAGCATTTT. Protein product: CASSRRDLEPQHF.

The chain is built from TRBV6-5 and TRBJ2-3; no reliable D call. Trimming pared 7 bases from V and 6 bases from J, leaving 17 bases between. This CDR3 has 14 residues. Germline V gene data show CDR1 as MNHEY and CDR2 as SVGAGI. The CDR3 region is CASTSSSFVDTQYF. The CDR3 coding sequence is TGTGCCAGCACCTCCTCTAGTTTTGTTGATACGCAGTATTTT.

On this clone itself: The same CDR3 is also encoded by other DNA sequences in this sample. The gene calls are TRBV6-4 and TRBJ2-2, with a weak D call TRBD1 (6 bases). The germline V gene has CDR1 MRHNA and CDR2 SNTAGT. The CDR3 contains 16 residues. The V and J ends lost 3 bases and 2 bases respectively, with 13 bases between them. The CDR3 coding sequence is TGTGCCAGCAGTGAACTTTGGGGGCAAAACACCGGGGAGCTGTTTTTT. This translates into CASSELWGQNTGELFF.

This clone occurred once. The chain uses TRBV9 and TRBJ2-7; TRBD1 aligns across 7 bases. V lost 2 bases and J lost 5; bases outside the gene matches: 10. Germline V gives CDR1 SGDLS, CDR2 YYNGEE. CDR3 size: 15 residues. CDR3 bases: TGTGCCAGCAGCGTCCTCCCGGGACAGCAACACGAGCAGTACTTC. Amino acids: CASSVLPGQQHEQYF.

The chain uses TRBV27 and TRBJ2-5, with 8 bases identical to TRBD1. This CDR3 has 15 residues. Trimming at V came to 5 bases and at J to 4 bases, leaving 9 bases not matched to a gene. The germline V gene has CDR1 MNHEY and CDR2 SMNVEV (reference sequence). The CDR3 is CASSNSDRVGETQYF. In nucleotides, the CDR3 is TGTGCCAGCAGTAACTCGGACAGGGTCGGAGAGACCCAGTACTTC.

The chain joins TRBV21-1 to TRBJ2-7; no check of the table's D call, TRBD1, against the DNA was made. TRBV21-1 is a pseudogene locus. The CDR3 runs 16 residues. The CDR3 is CASSKCEARGQGEQYF. CDR3 in DNA: TGTGCCAGCAGCAAGTGCGAGGCCAGGGGGCAGGGCGAGCAGTACTTC.

The V and J genes are TRBV13 and TRBJ1-4; 9 bases agree with TRBD1. The J segment lost 8 bases and the V segment lost 1 base, leaving 5 bases of the junction unmatched. The CDR3 runs to 15 residues. CDR1 and CDR2 (germline): PRHDT, FYEKMQ (reference sequence). CDR3 DNA sequence: TGTGCCAGCAGCTTAGCGGGACAGGGAGTCGAAAAACTGTTTTTT. Its protein is CASSLAGQGVEKLFF.

This chain connects TRBV15 to TRBJ1-2; D remains ambiguous. Between the trimmed V and J ends, which lost 1 base and 2 bases, there was a span of 5 bases. The CDR3 length is 13 residues. Germline V CDR1 and CDR2: LNHNV, YYDKDF (reference sequence). The CDR3 here is CATSRGQNYGYTF. The DNA for the CDR3 is TGTGCCACCAGCAGAGGGCAGAACTATGGCTACACCTTC.

The rearrangement joins TRBV7-9 to TRBJ1-1, with 11 nucleotides matching TRBD1. The V gene end was trimmed by 4 bases and the J gene end by 7 bases; junction bases not matched to a gene: 8. Germline V lookup: CDR1 SEHNR, CDR2 FQNEAQ (reference sequence). The CDR3 consists of 15 residues. CDR3 region: CASSWGQGDKDEAFF. DNA for the CDR3: TGTGCCAGCAGCTGGGGACAGGGGGACAAGGATGAAGCTTTCTTT.

The chain links TRBV7-9 to TRBJ1-2; D might be TRBD1 (5 bases). The V gene lost 1 base and the J gene lost 8 bases, with 17 bases spanning the gap. The length of the CDR3 is 15 residues. Germline assignment: CDR1 SEHNR and CDR2 FQNEAQ (reference sequence). The CDR3 sequence is CASSLEVGGVRGYTF. In DNA form, the CDR3 reads TGTGCCAGCAGCTTAGAGGTTGGGGGGGTAAGAGGCTACACCTTC. The full variable domain, with the rest looked up from reference TRBV7-9 and TRBJ1-2, is DTGVSQNPRHKITKRGQNVTFRCDPISEHNRLYWYRQTLGQGPEFLTYFQNEAQLEKSRLLSDRFSAERPKGSFSTLEIQRTEQGDSAMYLCASSLEVGGVRGYTFGSGTRLTVV.